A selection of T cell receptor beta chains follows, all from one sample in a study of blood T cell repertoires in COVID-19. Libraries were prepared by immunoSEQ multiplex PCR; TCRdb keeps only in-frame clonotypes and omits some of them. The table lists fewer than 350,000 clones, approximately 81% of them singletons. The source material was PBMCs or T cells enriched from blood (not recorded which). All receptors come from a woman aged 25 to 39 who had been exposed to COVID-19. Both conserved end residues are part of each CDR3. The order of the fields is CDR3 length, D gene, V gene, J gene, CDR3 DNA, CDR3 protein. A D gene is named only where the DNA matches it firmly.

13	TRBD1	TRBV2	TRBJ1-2	TGTGCCAGCAGTGTTTCAGGGGGCTATGGCTACACCTTC	CASSVSGGYGYTF
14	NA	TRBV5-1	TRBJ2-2	TGCGCCAGCAACAGGGATGGGCACACCGGGGAGCTGTTTTTT	CASNRDGHTGELFF
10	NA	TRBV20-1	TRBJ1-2	TGCAGTGTGGCAAACTATGGCTACACCTTC	CSVANYGYTF
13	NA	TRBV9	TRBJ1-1	TGTGCCAGCAGCGTGGAGTCGAACACTGAAGCTTTCTTT	CASSVESNTEAFF
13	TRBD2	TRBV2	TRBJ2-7	TGTGCCAGCAGACTAGCGGGAGGAAACGAGCAGTACTTC	CASRLAGGNEQYF
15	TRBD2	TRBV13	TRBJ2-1	TGTGCCAGCAGCTTAGGACTAGCGGGGATAAATGAGCAGTTCTTC	CASSLGLAGINEQFF
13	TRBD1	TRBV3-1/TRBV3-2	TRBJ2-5	TGTGCCAGCAGCTACGGGACAGAAGAGACCCAGTACTTC	CASSYGTEETQYF
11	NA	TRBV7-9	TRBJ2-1	TGTGCCAGGGAGGATTTAAATGAGCAGTTCTTC	CAREDLNEQFF
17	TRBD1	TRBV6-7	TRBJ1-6	TGTGCCAGCAGACCAGTTGAAACAGGGGGCCTGGATTCACCCCTCCACTTT	CASRPVETGGLDSPLHF
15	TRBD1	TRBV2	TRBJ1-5	TGTGCCAGCAGTTCTATCTTACAGGGGACTCAGCCCCAGCATTTT	CASSSILQGTQPQHF